This is a list of T cell receptor beta chains from one sample in a study of T cell repertoires in cytomegalovirus infection. Antigens for these TCRs are unknown. MiXCR was run by TCRdb on the reads, yielding one entry per CDR3 protein. The table shows 680,000 or so distinct CDR3 sequences, with about 30% occurring only once. The sample in question was cultured PBMCs, obtained from culture after CMV antigen stimulation. These receptor sequences come from a human donor in good health (CMV status not recorded). Some clones in this sample may be carry-over from other donors' samples. CDR3s include the opening cysteine and the closing phenylalanine or tryptophan. Fields, in order: D gene, clone size, J gene, V gene, CDR3 DNA, CDR3 protein. The D gene is left open where the match is weak. Some rows mark clone size as missing; the rest say once, few, many or name a class of expanded clone.

>TRBD1|-|TRBJ1-2|TRBV11-2
TGTGCCAGCAACCCCGACAGGGGAGGTGGCTACACCTTC
CASNPDRGGGYTF
>TRBD1|few|TRBJ1-4|TRBV24-1
TGTGCCACCAACAGGGGCCCTAATGAAAAACTGTTTTTT
CATNRGPNEKLFF
>-|-|TRBJ2-7|TRBV9
TGTGCCAGCAGCGCCTTAGTAGGGGCTGACGAGCAGTACTTC
CASSALVGADEQYF
>-|few|TRBJ2-3|TRBV7-9
TGTGCCAGCAGCCTCCAGTATTTT
CASSLQYF
>-|few|TRBJ2-3|TRBV15
TGTGCCACCAGCAGAGTCCGGCAGACCTACACAGATACGCAGTATTTT
CATSRVRQTYTDTQYF
>-|-|TRBJ2-7|TRBV20-1
TGCAGTGCGCCGACTCATAGCGAGCAGTACTTC
CSAPTHSEQYF
>-|few|TRBJ1-2|TRBV6-5
TGTGCCAGCAGTTATACAGGAGATTATGGCTACACCTTC
CASSYTGDYGYTF
>TRBD1|-|TRBJ1-4|TRBV20-1
TGCAGTGCCAAGGGACAGGGGAGTGAAAAACTGTTTTTT
CSAKGQGSEKLFF
>-|-|TRBJ2-1|TRBV7-2
TGTGCCAGCAGCTTAAACACCCCCTTAGCGACCCCCTACAATGAGCAGTTCTTC
CASSLNTPLATPYNEQFF
>-|many|TRBJ2-1|TRBV7-2
TGTGCCAGCAGCTTAGGGGGGACGGGGAGCAGGGATGAGCAGTTCTTC
CASSLGGTGSRDEQFF